Included here is one TCR beta chain sequence, with context. The antigen is not known. The data are from a study of long-term antiretroviral therapy in people with HIV. Whole-study findings and limits: When set beside controls, HIV repertoires had CDR3 length ranges that were narrower. Once patients were on ART, diversity went higher but still fell short of transplant donor controls. Before ART, certain clones expanded, and these dominated the repertoire at all time points.

The length of the CDR3 is 14 residues. Deletions cut 6 bases from V and 4 bases from J, with 15 bases between. Germline V gene lookup returns CDR1 SSHAT and CDR2 FNYEAQ (reference sequence). The assay, immunoSEQ v3.0, was run at survey level. Generated by immunoSEQ multiplex PCR, the TCRdb table keeps only in-frame clones and is missing some. The table lists several thousand clones, roughly 84% of them singletons. The sequencing here drew on unsorted PBMCs, taken 1.1 years after starting antiretroviral therapy. The chain combines TRBV7-7 with TRBJ2-5; the D gene is possibly TRBD2 (7 bases). This receptor was identified in a man aged 35-49 years with HIV. The CDR3 protein is CASSRGGRGETQYF. The CDR3 DNA follows: TGTGCCAGCAGTAGGGGGGGCCGAGGAGAGACCCAGTACTTC. The full variable domain, completed using reference TRBV7-7 and TRBJ2-5, is GAGVSQSPRYKVTKRGQDVTLRCDPISSHATLYWYQQALGQGPEFLTYFNYEAQPDKSGLPSDRFSAERPEGSISTLTIQRTEQRDSAMYRCASSRGGRGETQYFGPGTRLLVL.